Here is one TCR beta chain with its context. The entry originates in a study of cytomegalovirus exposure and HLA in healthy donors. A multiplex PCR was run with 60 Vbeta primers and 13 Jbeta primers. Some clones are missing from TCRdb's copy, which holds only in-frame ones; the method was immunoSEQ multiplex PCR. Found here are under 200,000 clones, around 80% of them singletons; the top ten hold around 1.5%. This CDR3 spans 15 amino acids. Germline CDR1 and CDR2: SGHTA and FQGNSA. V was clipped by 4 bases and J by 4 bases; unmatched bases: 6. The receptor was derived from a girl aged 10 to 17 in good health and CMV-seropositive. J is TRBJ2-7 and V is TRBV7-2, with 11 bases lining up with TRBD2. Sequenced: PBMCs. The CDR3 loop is CASSSGLADSYEQYF. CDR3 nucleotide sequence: TGTGCCAGCAGCTCGGGACTAGCGGATTCTTACGAGCAGTACTTC.